These 9 T cell receptor beta chains were all obtained from the same sample, sequenced in a study of blood T cell repertoires in COVID-19 (dated by TCRdb to about 2020). Library construction relied on the immunoSEQ multiplex PCR assay. As stored in TCRdb, this immuneACCESS dataset retains in-frame rearrangements with V and J assigned. A fraction of the clones does not appear; measured against another copy, unresolved V genes explain less than half of the discrepancy, and the remainder lacks a known reason. The sample yields some 80,000 clones; just under 80% were counted once. About a third of the sample lies in the top ten. Sequenced material: peripheral blood. The receptors originated from a man aged 60 to 69 with COVID-19, enrolled during active disease.

V and J are TRBV15 and TRBJ2-5; D perhaps matches TRBD2 (6 bases). The CDR3 contains 14 residues. Germline lookup yields CDR1 LNHNV and CDR2 YYDKDF (reference sequence). V gave up 0 bases and J gave up 4 bases, with 9 bases separating them. Here the CDR3 reads CATSRDGGGETQYF. As DNA, the CDR3 is TGTGCCACCAGCAGAGATGGGGGAGGAGAGACCCAGTACTTC.

The chain has TRBV4-2 and TRBJ2-7; TRBD2 is a possible D gene (6 bases). V was clipped by 1 base and J by 5 bases, with 18 bases between them. The CDR3 has 16 residues. CDR1 is LGHNA and CDR2 is YNFKEQ in the germline V gene. The chain's CDR3 is CASSQVGSGVRHEQYF. CDR3 in DNA: TGTGCCAGCAGCCAAGTAGGGTCGGGAGTAAGGCACGAGCAGTACTTC.

The chain has TRBV2 and TRBJ2-7, with TRBD2 identical over 11 bases. Trimming at V came to 6 bases and at J to 2 bases, leaving 3 bases not matched to a gene. This CDR3 region has 14 residues. Germline V gene sequence: CDR1 SNHLY, CDR2 FYNNEI. CDR3 nucleotide sequence: TGTGCCAGCAGGTCGGGACTAGCGGCCTACGAGCAGTACTTC. This encodes CASRSGLAAYEQYF.

The V gene is TRBV11-3, the J gene TRBJ2-3; 8 nucleotides line up with TRBD1. The CDR3 is 16 residues long. The V segment lost 5 bases and the J segment 1 base; nucleotides outside the gene matches: 8. Germline V gene lookup returns CDR1 SGHNT and CDR2 YENEEA. The CDR3 sequence is CASSTRQGKGTDTQYF. The DNA of the CDR3 is TGTGCCAGCAGCACCCGACAGGGGAAGGGCACAGATACGCAGTATTTT.

The chain is built from TRBV7-9 and TRBJ2-7; no clear D gene. This CDR3 is 14 amino acids long. Germline values: CDR1 SEHNR, CDR2 FQNEAQ (reference sequence). V gave up 1 base and J gave up 4 bases, with 11 bases separating them. The CDR3 coding sequence is TGTGCCAGCAGCTTAGAAGTCTGGCCATACGAGCAGTACTTC. It translates to CASSLEVWPYEQYF.

This clone was detected a few times. CDR3 nucleotide sequence: TGCGCCAGCAGCCCCCTCACGACAGGGACCTACGAGCAGTACTTC. It is translated as CASSPLTTGTYEQYF. The J gene is TRBJ2-7, the V gene TRBV5-1; 7 bases fit TRBD1. With V trimmed by 4 bases and J by 2 bases, 9 bases remained unmatched. The CDR3 loop spans 15 amino acids. Germline assignment: CDR1 SGHRS and CDR2 YFSETQ.

The V gene is TRBV4-1, the J gene TRBJ2-2, with D tentatively TRBD2 (6 bases). The CDR3 sequence is 15 residues long. Trimming cost V 3 bases and J 4 bases, with 12 bases left between them. The germline V gene has CDR1 MGHRA and CDR2 YSYEKL. CDR3 DNA: TGCGCCAGCAGCCAGGCGGGACTCCTCACCGGGGAGCTGTTTTTT. Translating gives CASSQAGLLTGELFF.

The chain links TRBV5-1 to TRBJ2-3; D might be TRBD2 (6 bases). Trimming cost V 0 bases and J 6 bases, with 14 bases left between them. Germline values: CDR1 SGHRS, CDR2 YFSETQ. The CDR3 extends over 15 amino acids. This CDR3 is CASSLGGLLGDTQYF. CDR3 coding DNA: TGCGCCAGCAGCTTGGGGGGACTCCTGGGGGATACGCAGTATTTT. Drawing the rest from reference TRBV5-1 and TRBJ2-3, the complete variable domain is KAGVTQTPRYLIKTRGQQVTLSCSPISGHRSVSWYQQTPGQGLQFLFEYFSETQRNKGNFPGRFSGRQFSNSRSEMNVSTLELGDSALYLCASSLGGLLGDTQYFGPGTRLTVL.

The rearrangement links TRBV27 to TRBJ2-1; 12 bases fit TRBD2. The CDR3 sequence is 16 residues long. The junction had 10 bases not matched to a gene; V was cut back by 4 bases and J by 9 bases. From germline, CDR1 is MNHEY and CDR2 SMNVEV (reference sequence). The CDR3 loop reads CASSYLLAGGTGEQFF. The CDR3 DNA reads as TGTGCCAGCAGTTATCTCCTAGCGGGGGGGACGGGTGAGCAGTTCTTC.